This TCR beta chain was documented in a study of identical twins. This clonotype occurred a few times. Its specificity is not known. Study-wide results and caveats: The models gave estimates that fell short of the out-of-frame TCR alpha sharing seen in monozygotic twins. Researchers caution that invariant MAIT and iNKT cells could partly confound zero-insertion analyses. Low generation probability was overrepresented in out-of-frame alpha sequences shared by twins.

Each cDNA held unique molecular identifiers, and template switching gave it a universal primer site. TCRdb re-called the 5' RACE reads with MiXCR, one entry per CDR3 protein. The data contain some 500,000 distinct CDR3 sequences, 13% to 15% of them singletons. These data also formed part of another study, on yellow fever vaccine responses in identical twins.

The source material was CD4+ T cells sorted from blood. The receptor's source is a woman younger than 35 in good health.

The CDR3 here is CASSFGQGTSPLHF. The DNA for the CDR3 is TGTGCCAGCAGCTTCGGACAGGGGACTTCACCCCTCCACTTT. J is TRBJ1-6 and V is TRBV7-9; TRBD1 matches 9 bases. The CDR3 spans 14 residues. The V gene end was trimmed by 3 bases and the J gene end by 9 bases; junction bases not matched to a gene: 3. Per germline, CDR1 SEHNR and CDR2 FQNEAQ (reference sequence).